The 2 T cell receptor gamma chains below come from one sample, sequenced in a study of γδ T cells in repeated Plasmodium falciparum infection. Gammadelta T cells were flow-sorted from PBMC into Vgamma9/Vdelta2+ and Vdelta2-negative populations for bulk analysis. TCRdb reanalyzed the multiplex PCR reads using CATT. The data show approximately 30,000 gamma-chain clones, almost 1.5% seen once. Sequencing was performed on gamma-delta T cells from blood. The receptors derive from a pool of human donors (malaria-infected and uninfected, not separated).

On this clone itself: A far larger clone is only one base removed, so a read error is likely. This CDR3 is also generated by other DNA sequences in the sample. No J gene was called, and the V gene is TRGV9. Germline V CDR1 and CDR2: GITISATS, ISYDGTV (reference sequence). The CDR3 is 14 residues long. CDR3 bases: TGTGCCTTGTGGGAGGTGCAATGTTATTATAAGAAGCTCTTT. Protein sequence: CALWEVQCYYKKLF.

In this sample, this clone turned up many times. TCRdb's protein, taken from a much larger clone, differs from this DNA's translation at residue 10, likely owing to a read error; the protein displayed comes from the DNA. The CDR3 is CATWDGPGKRLF. CDR3 in DNA: TGTGCCACCTGGGACGGGCCGGGAAAGAGACTCTTT. The J gene went uncalled, whereas the V gene is TRGV2. The CDR3 has 12 amino acids. Germline loops: CDR1 EGSNGY, CDR2 YDSYNSKV.